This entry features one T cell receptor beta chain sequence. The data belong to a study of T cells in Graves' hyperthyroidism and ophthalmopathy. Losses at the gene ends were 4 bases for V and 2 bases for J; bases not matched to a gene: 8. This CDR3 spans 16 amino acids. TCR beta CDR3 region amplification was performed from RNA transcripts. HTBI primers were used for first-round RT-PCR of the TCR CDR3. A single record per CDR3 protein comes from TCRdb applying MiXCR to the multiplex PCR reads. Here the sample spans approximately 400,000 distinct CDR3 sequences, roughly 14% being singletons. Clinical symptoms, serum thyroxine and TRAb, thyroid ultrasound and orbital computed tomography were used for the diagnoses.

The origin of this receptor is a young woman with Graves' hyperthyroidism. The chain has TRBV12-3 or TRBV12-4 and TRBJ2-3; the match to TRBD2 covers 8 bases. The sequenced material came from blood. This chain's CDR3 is CASSYGVAGFTDTQYF. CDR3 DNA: TGTGCCAGCAGTTACGGAGTAGCGGGATTCACAGATACGCAGTATTTT.